One sample yielded the 7 T cell receptor beta chains listed below, sequenced in a study of Graves' ophthalmopathy and Graves' hyperthyroidism. From RNA, the CDR3 regions of TCR beta chains were amplified and sequenced. The library came from an HTBI-primed first-round RT-PCR and a second-round multiplex PCR. A single record per CDR3 protein comes from TCRdb applying MiXCR to the multiplex PCR reads. The sample contains 650,000 to 900,000 distinct CDR3 sequences, 35% to 50% of which appear only once. The sample comprised peripheral blood. Source of these receptors: an adult man with Graves' ophthalmopathy.

This chain connects TRBV25-1 to TRBJ2-7, with TRBD2 identical over 7 bases. The CDR3 sequence is 10 residues long. With V trimmed by 9 bases and J by 7 bases, 3 bases remained unmatched. CDR1 is MGHDK, CDR2 SYGVNS, per germline. The CDR3 reads CARLSGEQYF. CDR3 nucleotide sequence: TGTGCCAGACTTAGCGGGGAGCAGTACTTC.

This clonotype was picked up a small number of times. V gene TRBV20-1 combines with J gene TRBJ2-7, with D possibly matching TRBD1 (6 bases). V dropped 3 bases and J dropped 5 bases, with 14 bases sitting between them. In germline, CDR1 is DFQATT, CDR2 SNEGSKA (reference sequence). The length of the CDR3 is 13 residues. The CDR3 protein is CSARQGIRNEQYF. As DNA, the CDR3 is TGCAGTGCTAGGCAGGGGATCAGGAACGAGCAGTACTTC.

V and J are TRBV29-1 and TRBJ2-2, with TRBD2 matching 8 bases. With V trimmed by 0 bases and J by 4 bases, 7 bases remained unmatched. Germline loops: CDR1 SQVTM, CDR2 ANQGSEA. The CDR3 is made up of 16 amino acids. The CDR3 nucleotides read TGCAGCGTTGAAGACGGCACAGGGACTAGCACCGGGGAGCTGTTTTTT. Encoded protein: CSVEDGTGTSTGELFF.

This clonotype was found a few times. This chain links TRBV7-9 with TRBJ1-1; D not certain. Germline V gene sequence: CDR1 SEHNR, CDR2 FQNEAQ (reference sequence). The ends were cut back, 3 bases at V and 4 bases at J, with 9 bases in the middle. There are 13 residues in the CDR3. This CDR3 is CASSFGMGTEAFF. For the CDR3, the DNA is TGTGCCAGCAGCTTCGGGATGGGCACTGAAGCTTTCTTT.

This clonotype was recorded a few times. The chain employs TRBV19 and TRBJ1-5; perhaps TRBD1 as D (6 bases). Trimming left V 9 bases short and J 4 bases short, with 13 bases between. The V gene's germline CDR1 is LNHDA and CDR2 SQIVND (reference sequence). This CDR3 spans 13 amino acids. The chain's CDR3 is CASRTGMNQPQHF. In DNA, the CDR3 is TGTGCCAGCAGAACAGGGATGAATCAGCCCCAGCATTTT.

This clonotype was seen ten or more times. The chain recombines TRBV12-3 or TRBV12-4 with TRBJ1-2, with a tentative D call TRBD1 (6 bases). The V gene lost 5 bases and the J gene lost 7 bases, with 14 bases spanning the gap. The CDR3 is 13 residues long. The CDR3 DNA reads TGTGCCAGCAGTCCCACCGGGACATCTGGCTACACCTTC. Protein sequence: CASSPTGTSGYTF.

This sequence joins TRBV7-2 and TRBJ2-2; tentatively, D is TRBD1 or TRBD2 (5 bases each). Germline-derived CDR1 and CDR2 are SGHTA and FQGNSA. CDR3 length: 13 residues. Between the trimmed V and J ends, which lost 6 bases and 0 bases, there was a span of 5 bases. The CDR3 reads CASRGANTGELFF. The CDR3 DNA reads as TGTGCCAGCAGGGGGGCGAACACCGGGGAGCTGTTTTTT. The complete variable domain, with remaining parts taken from reference TRBV7-2 and TRBJ2-2, reads GAGVSQSPSNKVTEKGKDVELRCDPISGHTALYWYRQSLGQGLEFLIYFQGNSAPDKSGLPSDRFSAERTGGSVSTLTIQRTQQEDSAVYLCASRGANTGELFFGEGSRLTVL.